This TCR beta chain was profiled in a study of OX40 agonist ivuxolimab in advanced cancers. In the study overall: The mean age was roughly 60 years, ranging from roughly 23 to 90, with around four fifths of participants male.

Using immunoSEQ multiplex PCR, the repertoire was profiled, and TCRdb retains in-frame clones only, with some absent. Counted here are around 99,000 clones, around 89% occurring once; the ten biggest clones make up roughly 0.15%. Germline CDR1 and CDR2: PRHDT and FYEKMQ (reference sequence). V dropped 2 bases and J dropped 2 bases, with 6 bases sitting between them. CDR3 length: 14 residues. The sample in question was CD4+ or CD8+ T cells sorted from blood, obtained in a trial of the OX40 agonist ivuxolimab. The chain is built from TRBV13 and TRBJ1-4; the D is unclear. The clonotype comes from an adult with an advanced solid tumor such as melanoma, head and neck, liver or kidney cancer. CDR3 region: CASSLYGTNEKLFF. CDR3 sequence (DNA): TGTGCCAGCAGCTTATACGGGACTAATGAAAAACTGTTTTTT.